This T cell receptor beta chain appears in the sequencing data of a study of early T cells in non-severe SARS-CoV-2 infection. As for the study in general: Chains from this unsorted whole-blood bulk RNA could not be paired.

By sample fraction, this clonotype is medium-sized. What it binds is unknown. The CDR3 runs to 14 residues. With 3 bases clipped from V and 5 bases from J, the junction kept 4 bases outside the gene matches. Germline V gene data show CDR1 as MGHDK and CDR2 as SYGVNS. Unique molecular identifier tags were affixed to discrete cDNA molecules. Via MiXCR, TCRdb re-called the 5' RACE reads, giving one row per CDR3 protein. The sample contains 40,000 or so distinct CDR3 sequences, 5.5% to 6.5% of which appear only once. Study observations and caveats: Sequences matched to VDJdb favored anti-spike CD8 responses, while private and CD4 specificities were missed.

The receptor was isolated from an adult who was a healthcare worker with PCR-confirmed SARS-CoV-2 infection or an uninfected control (not recorded which). The chain couples TRBV25-1 to TRBJ2-4; 7 bases align to TRBD2. The sequenced sample was whole blood. The CDR3 sequence: CASSDGGIENIQYF. CDR3 in DNA: TGTGCCAGCAGTGACGGGGGGATCGAAAACATTCAGTACTTC. Full variable domain (rest looked up from reference TRBV25-1 and TRBJ2-4): EADIYQTPRYLVIGTGKKITLECSQTMGHDKMYWYQQDPGMELHLIHYSYGVNSTEKGDLSSESTVSRIRTEHFPLTLESARPSHTSQYLCASSDGGIENIQYFGAGTRLSVL.